This is a list of T cell receptor beta chains from one sample in a study of shared clonotypes between healthy human individuals. The table came from immunoSEQ multiplex PCR; TCRdb's copy has only in-frame clones and leaves some out. The sample yields fewer than 850,000 clones, about 78% seen once. The sequenced sample was memory CD4+ T cells sorted from blood. The receptors stem from a young woman in good health. Each CDR3 is given with its conserved first and last residue. D genes are given only for firm matches. Only some rows state a clone size, as once, few, many or a class for expanded clones.

d_call | j_call | v_call | clone_size | cdr3_length | cdr3_nt | cdr3_aa
NA | TRBJ2-3 | TRBV27 | NA | 14 | TGTGCCAGCAGTCTGTGGGGTCGCACAGATACGCAGTATTTT | CASSLWGRTDTQYF
NA | TRBJ2-1 | TRBV29-1 | NA | 16 | TGCAGCGTTGAACCCCGGGTGGGCGTCTCCTACAATGAGCAGTTCTTC | CSVEPRVGVSYNEQFF
NA | TRBJ1-1 | TRBV19 | few | 14 | TGTGCCAGTAACCAGCCAATTATGAACACTGAAGCTTTCTTT | CASNQPIMNTEAFF
TRBD2 | TRBJ2-4 | TRBV19 | NA | 14 | TGTGCCAGTCATAATAGCGGGGCCAAAAACATTCAGTACTTC | CASHNSGAKNIQYF
NA | TRBJ1-1 | TRBV5-8 | NA | 15 | TGTGCCAGCAGCATTTCCAGGGGAATAATTACTGAAGCTTTCTTT | CASSISRGIITEAFF
TRBD1 | TRBJ1-6 | TRBV2 | few | 15 | TGTGCCAGCAGTGAACGGGATGGGACAGGTTCCCCCCTCCACTTT | CASSERDGTGSPLHF
NA | TRBJ1-2 | TRBV28 | NA | 15 | TGTGCCAGCACTAAAAGAGGGACATACGCCCTGGGCTACACCTTC | CASTKRGTYALGYTF
NA | TRBJ1-1 | TRBV11-3 | once | 13 | TGTGCCAGCAGCGCAGGCTCAAACACTGAAGCTTTCTTT | CASSAGSNTEAFF
NA | TRBJ2-7 | TRBV18 | NA | 14 | TGTGCCAGCTCACCTTGGAAAGGTTTCTCCGAGCAGTACTTC | CASSPWKGFSEQYF
TRBD1 | TRBJ2-7 | TRBV19 | NA | 14 | TGTGCCAGTAGTAAGGGGGCAGGACGGCACGAGCAGTACTTC | CASSKGAGRHEQYF
NA | TRBJ2-5 | TRBV2 | once | 13 | TGTGCCAGCACCCGGGGGCAGCGCGAGACCCAGTACTTC | CASTRGQRETQYF
NA | TRBJ2-7 | TRBV28 | NA | 11 | TGTGCCACCACGGATAAATACGAGCAGTACTTC | CATTDKYEQYF
NA | TRBJ2-7 | TRBV27 | NA | 16 | TGTGCCAGCAGTACCCGGCCCCGATGGGGCTCCTACGAGCAGTACTTC | CASSTRPRWGSYEQYF
TRBD1 | TRBJ1-2 | TRBV6-5 | NA | 13 | TGTGCCAGCAGGATACAGGGGGACTATGGCTACACCTTC | CASRIQGDYGYTF